This T cell receptor beta chain was profiled in a study of T cell clonotyping in hematopoietic cell transplantation. This clone was observed a handful of times. Its antigen is not identified. Notes on the study in general: Broader posttransplant TCR repertoire diversity was predicted by graft donor and pretransplant recipient Inverse Simpson Index values. At the given depth, recipient repertoires were over 97% de novo clonotypes. Pathologically expanded recipient clonotypes increased progressively from day 30 to day 180 as diversity fell.

The V gene's germline CDR1 is SGHRS and CDR2 YFSETQ. There are 14 residues in the CDR3. V was shortened by 3 bases and J by 4 bases, with 14 bases between the two germline ends. Repertoires were generated with immunoSEQ multiplex PCR, while TCRdb's copy carries only in-frame clones and drops some. The sample shows 6,000 or so clones, just under 90% of them seen only once. Source: peripheral blood mononuclear cells, taken 100 days after allogeneic stem cell transplant. The rearrangement links TRBV5-1 to TRBJ2-7, with D possibly TRBD1 on 7 matching bases. The sequence was collected from a female patient in her forties or fifties who had an allogeneic stem cell transplant from a related donor, so the T cells may come from the graft donor. Some clones in this sample may be carry-over from other donors' samples. CDR3 amino acids: CASSYGPGGYEQYF. In nucleotides, the CDR3 is TGCGCCAGCAGCTACGGACCAGGGGGGTACGAGCAGTACTTC.